These 27 T cell receptor beta chains originate from one sample sequenced in a study of blood T cell repertoires in COVID-19. Clones were sequenced by immunoSEQ multiplex PCR, and TCRdb holds only the in-frame ones, with some missing. The sample yields 45,000 to 60,000 clones, 89% seen once. Sequenced material: peripheral blood. Every receptor here comes from a man aged 55 to 70 with acute or convalescent COVID-19.

V and J are TRBV6-6 and TRBJ1-2, with D perhaps TRBD1 (6 bases). Germline loops: CDR1 MNHNY, CDR2 SVGAGI (reference sequence). The CDR3 is 13 amino acids. The V gene lost 8 bases and the J gene lost 2 bases, with 12 bases spanning the gap. The CDR3 here is CASFYRVNYGYTF. CDR3 bases: TGTGCCAGCTTTTACAGGGTAAACTATGGCTACACCTTC.

The rearrangement links TRBV5-1 to TRBJ2-7, with D maybe TRBD2 (6 bases). Germline CDR1 SGHRS, CDR2 YFSETQ. The CDR3 is 17 amino acids. V was cut by 2 bases and J by 1 base, with 19 bases left in between. For the CDR3, the DNA is TGCGCCAGCAGCTTAGATCCGGCGGGGATAACTTCCTACGAGCAGTACTTC. Amino acids: CASSLDPAGITSYEQYF.

The genes are TRBV27 and TRBJ2-1, with 8 bases identical to TRBD2. The V gene's germline CDR1 is MNHEY and CDR2 SMNVEV (reference sequence). J gave up 4 bases and V 5 bases, and 7 bases lay outside the gene matches. The CDR3 has 15 residues. The CDR3 DNA sequence: TGTGCCAGCAGTGGGAGCGGGGGCCGATACAATGAGCAGTTCTTC. Translated: CASSGSGGRYNEQFF.

The chain employs TRBV19 and TRBJ2-2; 7 bases are a match to TRBD1. Germline V gives CDR1 LNHDA, CDR2 SQIVND (reference sequence). The CDR3 length is 16 residues. V trimming: 5 bases; J trimming: 0 bases; junction bases outside the gene matches: 6. In nucleotides, the CDR3 is TGTGCCAGTAGTGTGAGGACAGGAACGAACACCGGGGAGCTGTTTTTT. The encoded protein is CASSVRTGTNTGELFF.

This clone appeared a single time. The chain employs TRBV25-1 and TRBJ1-5; D not certain. The V end lost 7 bases, the J end lost 6 bases, and 10 bases lay between the germline ends. Germline V lookup: CDR1 MGHDK, CDR2 SYGVNS. This CDR3 is built from 12 residues. The CDR3 DNA is TGTGCCAGCAATAGAGGTTTTCAGCCCCAGCATTTT. It encodes CASNRGFQPQHF.

The CDR3 DNA follows: TGTGCCAGCAGCCCTTACCTCGGGACTAGCGGGGGTAGGGTGGACAATGAGCAGTTCTTC. Its translation: CASSPYLGTSGGRVDNEQFF. The chain recombines TRBV9 with TRBJ2-1, with 14 nucleotides matching TRBD2. The CDR3 sequence is 20 residues long. Germline V lookup: CDR1 SGDLS, CDR2 YYNGEE. J gave up 5 bases and V 4 bases, and 17 bases lay outside the gene matches.

In this sample, this clone turned up once. As DNA, the CDR3 is TGTGCCAGCAGTGCCCTGACTATGAACACTGAAGCTTTCTTT. This sequence encodes CASSALTMNTEAFF. The chain couples TRBV2 to TRBJ1-1; D is undetermined. Germline CDR1 is SNHLY and CDR2 is FYNNEI. The CDR3 has 14 amino acids. The ends were cut back, 4 bases at V and 0 bases at J, with 9 bases in the middle.

The J gene is TRBJ1-2, the V gene TRBV7-9; D call uncertain. Germline V gives CDR1 SEHNR, CDR2 FQNEAQ (reference sequence). The CDR3 runs 12 residues. With 2 bases removed from V and 8 bases from J, the gap between germline ends came to 9 bases. CDR3 amino acids: CASSLPLSGYTF. The CDR3 nucleotides read TGTGCCAGCAGCTTACCCCTGTCCGGCTACACCTTC.

V and J are TRBV19 and TRBJ2-7; possibly TRBD1 for D (5 bases). The CDR3 is made up of 14 amino acids. V lost 2 bases and J 7 bases, leaving 15 bases between the germline ends. CDR1 LNHDA and CDR2 SQIVND come from the germline V gene (reference sequence). As DNA, the CDR3 is TGTGCCAGTAGTATAAACAGGTACCCTGATGAGCAGTACTTC. Amino acids: CASSINRYPDEQYF.

The chain is built from TRBV9 and TRBJ1-5, with D uncertain. V was cut by 4 bases and J by 0 bases, with 8 bases left in between. CDR3 length equals 14 residues. From germline, CDR1 is SGDLS and CDR2 YYNGEE. The CDR3: CASSRGDSNQPQHF. DNA for the CDR3: TGTGCCAGCAGCCGCGGGGATAGCAATCAGCCCCAGCATTTT.

The rearrangement links TRBV2 to TRBJ1-2; 8 bases line up with TRBD1. The germline gives CDR1 SNHLY, CDR2 FYNNEI. The CDR3 contains 12 residues. V dropped 10 bases and J dropped 4; count of bases not matched to a gene: 5. The CDR3 loop reads CATIGQGYGYTF. The CDR3 bases are TGTGCCACCATCGGACAGGGCTATGGCTACACCTTC.

This sequence joins TRBV20-1 and TRBJ1-2; D remains unclear. The V end was cut by 3 bases, the J end by 11 bases, with 13 bases between. Germline lookup yields CDR1 DFQATT and CDR2 SNEGSKA (reference sequence). The CDR3 is 11 amino acids. CDR3 DNA sequence: TGCAGTGCTAGTAGAGGGTCGGGATACACCTTC. Its protein is CSASRGSGYTF.

The rearrangement links TRBV6-5 to TRBJ2-1; 8 bases are a match to TRBD1. Germline V CDR1 and CDR2: MNHEY, SVGAGI. The J segment lost 7 bases and the V segment lost 8 bases, leaving 7 bases of the junction unmatched. The CDR3 covers 13 residues. The CDR3 sequence is CASWTGNWNEQFF. DNA of the CDR3: TGTGCCAGCTGGACAGGGAATTGGAATGAGCAGTTCTTC.

This chain uses TRBV6-6 with TRBJ1-1; D is unresolved. This CDR3 region has 13 residues. Trimming cost V 6 bases and J 1 base, with 9 bases left between them. Germline CDR1 reads MNHNY; CDR2 reads SVGAGI (reference sequence). The CDR3 protein is CASSLGGNTEAFF. In DNA, the CDR3 is TGTGCCAGCAGCCTCGGCGGGAACACTGAAGCTTTCTTT.

CDR3 sequence: CASSYSMWTGGEKLFF. The CDR3 nucleotides are TGTGCCAGCAGTTACTCGATGTGGACAGGGGGTGAAAAACTGTTTTTT. The chain links TRBV6-5 to TRBJ1-4; TRBD1 matches at 10 bases. CDR3 length equals 16 residues. From germline, CDR1 is MNHEY and CDR2 SVGAGI. V shed 0 bases and J 7 bases; nucleotides not matched to a gene: 5.

V usage is TRBV3-1 (or the pseudogene TRBV3-2) and J usage is TRBJ1-2; D unclear. The germline gives CDR1 LGHDT, CDR2 YNNKEL (reference sequence). The CDR3 length is 13 residues. V lost 4 bases and J lost 4, with 10 bases in between. This chain's CDR3 is CASSLASGYGYTF. The CDR3 DNA sequence: TGTGCCAGCAGCCTAGCAAGCGGCTATGGCTACACCTTC.

The chain links TRBV3-1 (or the pseudogene TRBV3-2) to TRBJ2-7; 7 bases are shared with TRBD1. CDR3 length equals 13 residues. Losses at the gene ends were 5 bases for V and 5 bases for J; bases not matched to a gene: 6. Germline V gene sequence: CDR1 LGHDT, CDR2 YNNKEL (reference sequence). CDR3 sequence (DNA): TGTGCCAGCAGCTACAAAACAGGGGACGAGCAGTACTTC. It specifies CASSYKTGDEQYF.

The rearrangement joins TRBV6-5 to TRBJ1-3; maybe TRBD1 (6 bases). Germline assignment: CDR1 MNHEY and CDR2 SVGAGI. The ends were cut back, 6 bases at V and 0 bases at J, with 12 bases in the middle. This CDR3 is 15 amino acids long. CDR3 in DNA: TGTGCCAGCAGACCGGACAGTCGCTCTGGAAACACCATATATTTT. Its translation is CASRPDSRSGNTIYF.

This chain links TRBV12-3 or TRBV12-4 with TRBJ1-5; D possibly corresponds to TRBD1 (5 bases). Trimming removed 5 bases from V and 9 bases from J, with 8 bases in between. The CDR3 runs to 11 residues. The CDR3 nucleotides read TGTGCCAGCAGTCTCGGGGGGCCCCAGCATTTT. It codes for CASSLGGPQHF.

This clone was recorded a few times. Other DNA sequences in the same sample also yield this CDR3. V gene TRBV5-4 combines with J gene TRBJ2-1; TRBD1 might be the D (5 bases). V lost 0 bases and J lost 0, with 7 bases in between. Germline V gives CDR1 SGHNT, CDR2 YYREEE (reference sequence). CDR3 length: 15 residues. DNA for the CDR3: TGTGCCAGCAGCTTGGGGCAGGGCTCCTACAATGAGCAGTTCTTC. It yields the protein CASSLGQGSYNEQFF.

The CDR3 DNA reads as TGTGCCAGTAGTACCCAGGGGATAGTCGGCGACGAGCAGTACTTC. This translates into CASSTQGIVGDEQYF. V usage is TRBV19 and J usage is TRBJ2-7; a weak D match, TRBD1 (6 bases). The CDR3 is made up of 15 amino acids. Germline V CDR1 and CDR2: LNHDA, SQIVND (reference sequence). The V end was cut by 4 bases, the J end by 5 bases, with 18 bases between. The whole variable domain, filled in from reference TRBV19 and TRBJ2-7, reads DGGITQSPKYLFRKEGQNVTLSCEQNLNHDAMYWYRQDPGQGLRLIYYSQIVNDFQKGDIAEGYSVSREKKESFPLTVTSAQKNPTAFYLCASSTQGIVGDEQYFGPGTRLTVT.

V usage is TRBV29-1 and J usage is TRBJ1-2; tentatively, D is TRBD1 (6 bases). There are 15 residues in the CDR3. Per germline, CDR1 SQVTM and CDR2 ANQGSEA. The V end was cut by 4 bases, the J end by 1 base, with 16 bases between. Written as DNA, the CDR3 is TGCAGCGTTGTGGGGGCGGACCGGGATAACTATGGCTACACCTTC. Its protein is CSVVGADRDNYGYTF.

This clone has only one observation. The rearrangement links TRBV7-8 to TRBJ2-2, with 10 bases fitting TRBD2. This CDR3 comprises 15 residues. Germline lookup yields CDR1 SGHVS and CDR2 FQNEAQ. V trimming: 5 bases; J trimming: 4 bases; junction bases outside the gene matches: 4. The CDR3 loop reads CASSDSGGGTGELFF. The CDR3 bases are TGTGCCAGCAGCGACAGCGGGGGGGGCACCGGGGAGCTGTTTTTT.

The chain couples TRBV24-1 to TRBJ1-2; 9 bases line up with TRBD1. V trimming: 4 bases; J trimming: 7 bases; junction bases outside the gene matches: 18. Germline V gene lookup returns CDR1 KGHDR and CDR2 SFDVKD. The CDR3 is made up of 18 amino acids. DNA of the CDR3: TGTGCCACCAGTGACCCCTTGTCTCCGGGACAGGGACCCTTTGGCTACACCTTC. As protein: CATSDPLSPGQGPFGYTF.

V is TRBV24-1 and J is TRBJ2-7, with a possible D match to TRBD1 (5 bases). Trimming cost V 5 bases and J 5 bases, with 15 bases left between them. From germline, CDR1 is KGHDR and CDR2 SFDVKD. The CDR3 has 14 amino acids. The DNA for the CDR3 is TGTGCCACCAGTGGGAGCAGGGATCGACACGAGCAGTACTTC. Residues: CATSGSRDRHEQYF.

This chain uses TRBV6-5 with TRBJ1-3; D is undetermined. V lost 6 bases, J lost 7 bases, and 16 bases lay in between. Germline V gene lookup returns CDR1 MNHEY and CDR2 SVGAGI. The CDR3 contains 14 residues. The CDR3 spells CASRVQPSHNTIYF. In DNA, the CDR3 is TGTGCCAGCAGGGTACAGCCTTCCCATAACACCATATATTTT.

The chain links TRBV9 to TRBJ2-3, with 8 nucleotides matching TRBD1. Trimming removed 4 bases from V and 0 bases from J; junction bases left unmatched: 4. The CDR3 sequence is 15 residues long. The germline V gene encodes CDR1 SGDLS and CDR2 YYNGEE. CDR3 loop: CASSPRTGSTDTQYF. CDR3 nucleotide sequence: TGTGCCAGCAGCCCCCGGACAGGGAGCACAGATACGCAGTATTTT.